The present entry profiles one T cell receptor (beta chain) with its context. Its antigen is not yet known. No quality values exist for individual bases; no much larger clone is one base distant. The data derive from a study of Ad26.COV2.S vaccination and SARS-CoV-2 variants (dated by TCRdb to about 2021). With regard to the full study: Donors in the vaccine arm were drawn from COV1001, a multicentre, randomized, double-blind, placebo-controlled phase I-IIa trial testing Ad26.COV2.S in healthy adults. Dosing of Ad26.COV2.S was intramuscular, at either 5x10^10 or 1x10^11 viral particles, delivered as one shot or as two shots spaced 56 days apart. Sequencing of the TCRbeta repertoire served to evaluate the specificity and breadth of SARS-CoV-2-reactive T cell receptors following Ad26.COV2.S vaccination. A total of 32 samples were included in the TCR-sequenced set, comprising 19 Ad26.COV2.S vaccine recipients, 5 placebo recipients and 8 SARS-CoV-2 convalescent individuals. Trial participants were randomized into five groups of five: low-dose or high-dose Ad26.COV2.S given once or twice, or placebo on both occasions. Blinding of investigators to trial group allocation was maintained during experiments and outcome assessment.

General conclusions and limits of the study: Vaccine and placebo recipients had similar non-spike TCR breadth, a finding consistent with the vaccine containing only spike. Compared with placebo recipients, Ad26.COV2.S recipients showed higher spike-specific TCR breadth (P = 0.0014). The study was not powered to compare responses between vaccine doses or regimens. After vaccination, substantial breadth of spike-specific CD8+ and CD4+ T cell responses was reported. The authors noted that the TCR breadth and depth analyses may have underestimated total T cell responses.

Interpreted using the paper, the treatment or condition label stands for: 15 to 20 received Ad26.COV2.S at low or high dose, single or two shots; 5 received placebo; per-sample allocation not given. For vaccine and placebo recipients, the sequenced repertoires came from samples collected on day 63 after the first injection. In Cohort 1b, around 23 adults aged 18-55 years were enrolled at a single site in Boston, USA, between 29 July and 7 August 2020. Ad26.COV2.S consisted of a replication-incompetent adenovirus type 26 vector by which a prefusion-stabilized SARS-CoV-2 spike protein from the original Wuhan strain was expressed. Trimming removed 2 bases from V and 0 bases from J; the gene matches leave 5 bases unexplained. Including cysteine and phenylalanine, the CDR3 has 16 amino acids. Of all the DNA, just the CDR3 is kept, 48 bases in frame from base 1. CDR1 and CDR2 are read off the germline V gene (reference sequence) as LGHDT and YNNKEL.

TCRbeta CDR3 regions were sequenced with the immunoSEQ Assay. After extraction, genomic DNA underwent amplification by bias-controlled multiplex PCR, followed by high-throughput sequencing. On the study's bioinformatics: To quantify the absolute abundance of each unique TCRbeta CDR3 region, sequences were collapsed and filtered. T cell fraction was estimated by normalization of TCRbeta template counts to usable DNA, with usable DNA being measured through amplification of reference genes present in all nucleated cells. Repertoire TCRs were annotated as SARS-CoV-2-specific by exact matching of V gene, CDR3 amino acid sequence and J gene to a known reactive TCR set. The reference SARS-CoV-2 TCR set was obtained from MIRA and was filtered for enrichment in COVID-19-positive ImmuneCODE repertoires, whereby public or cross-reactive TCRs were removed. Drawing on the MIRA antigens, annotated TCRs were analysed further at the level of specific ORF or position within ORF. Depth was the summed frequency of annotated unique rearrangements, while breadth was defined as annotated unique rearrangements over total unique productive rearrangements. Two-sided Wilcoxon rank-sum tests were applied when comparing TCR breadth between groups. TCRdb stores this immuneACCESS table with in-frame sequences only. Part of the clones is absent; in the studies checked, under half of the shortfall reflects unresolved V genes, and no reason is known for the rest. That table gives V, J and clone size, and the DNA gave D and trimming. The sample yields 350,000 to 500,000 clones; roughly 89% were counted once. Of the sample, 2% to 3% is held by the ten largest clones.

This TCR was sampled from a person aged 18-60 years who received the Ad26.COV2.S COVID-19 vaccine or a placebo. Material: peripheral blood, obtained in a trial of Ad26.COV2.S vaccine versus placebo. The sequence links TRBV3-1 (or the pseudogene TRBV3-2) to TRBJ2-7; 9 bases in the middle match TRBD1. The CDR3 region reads CASSQSGTGISYEQYF. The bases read TGTGCCAGCAGCCAATCAGGGACAGGGATCTCCTACGAGCAGTACTTC.